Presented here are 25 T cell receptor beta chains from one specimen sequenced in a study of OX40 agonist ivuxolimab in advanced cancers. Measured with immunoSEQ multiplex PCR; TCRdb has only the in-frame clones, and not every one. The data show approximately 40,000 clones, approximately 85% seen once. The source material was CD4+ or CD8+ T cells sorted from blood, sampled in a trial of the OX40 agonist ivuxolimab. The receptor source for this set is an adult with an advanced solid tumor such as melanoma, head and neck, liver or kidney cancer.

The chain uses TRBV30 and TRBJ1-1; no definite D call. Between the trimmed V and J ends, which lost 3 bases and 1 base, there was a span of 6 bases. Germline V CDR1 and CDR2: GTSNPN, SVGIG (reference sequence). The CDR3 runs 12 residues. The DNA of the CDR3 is TGTGCCTGGAGGTACGGGAACACTGAAGCTTTCTTT. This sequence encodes CAWRYGNTEAFF.

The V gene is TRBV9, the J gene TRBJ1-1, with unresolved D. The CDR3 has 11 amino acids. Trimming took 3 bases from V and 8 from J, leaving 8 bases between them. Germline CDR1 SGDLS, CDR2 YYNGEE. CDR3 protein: CASSGSGEAFF. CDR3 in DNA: TGTGCCAGCAGCGGATCGGGAGAAGCTTTCTTT.

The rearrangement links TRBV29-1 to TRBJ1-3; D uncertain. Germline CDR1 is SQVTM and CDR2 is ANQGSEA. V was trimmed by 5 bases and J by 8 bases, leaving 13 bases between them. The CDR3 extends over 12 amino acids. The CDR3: CSVLAAGDTIYF. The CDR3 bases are TGCAGCGTTCTGGCGGCTGGGGACACCATATATTTT. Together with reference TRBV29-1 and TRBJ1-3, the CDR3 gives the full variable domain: SAVISQKPSRDICQRGTSLTIQCQVDSQVTMMFWYRQQPGQSLTLIATANQGSEATYESGFVIDKFPISRPNLTFSTLTVSNMSPEDSSIYLCSVLAAGDTIYFGEGSWLTVV.

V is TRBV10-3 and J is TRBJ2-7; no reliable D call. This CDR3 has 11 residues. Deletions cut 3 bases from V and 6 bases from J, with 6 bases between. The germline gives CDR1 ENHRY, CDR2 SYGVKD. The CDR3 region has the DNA TGTGCCATCAGTGAATCCCCCGAGCAGTACTTC. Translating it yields CAISESPEQYF.

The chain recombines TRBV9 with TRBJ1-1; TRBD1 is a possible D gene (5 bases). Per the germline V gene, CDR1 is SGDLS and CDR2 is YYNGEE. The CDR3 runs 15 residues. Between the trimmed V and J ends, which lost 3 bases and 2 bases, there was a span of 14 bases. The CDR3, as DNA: TGTGCCAGCAGCGCGAGACAGACAGTAAACACTGAAGCTTTCTTT. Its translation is CASSARQTVNTEAFF. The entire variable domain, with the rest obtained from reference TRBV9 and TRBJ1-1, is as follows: DSGVTQTPKHLITATGQRVTLRCSPRSGDLSVYWYQQSLDQGLQFLIQYYNGEERAKGNILERFSAQQFPDLHSELNLSSLELGDSALYFCASSARQTVNTEAFFGQGTRLTVV.

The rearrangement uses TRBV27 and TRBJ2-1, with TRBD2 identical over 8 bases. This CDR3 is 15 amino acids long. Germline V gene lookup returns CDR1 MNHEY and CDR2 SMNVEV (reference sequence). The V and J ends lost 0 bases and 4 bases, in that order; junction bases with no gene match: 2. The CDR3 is CASSLSTSAYNEQFF. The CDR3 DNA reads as TGTGCCAGCAGTTTATCGACTAGCGCGTACAATGAGCAGTTCTTC.

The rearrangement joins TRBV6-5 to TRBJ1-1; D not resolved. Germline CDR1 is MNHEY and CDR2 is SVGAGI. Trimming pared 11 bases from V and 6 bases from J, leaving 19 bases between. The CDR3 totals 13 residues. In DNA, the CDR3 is TGTGCCGGTGCGATAGGTAGTTGGGCTGAAGCTTTCTTT. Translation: CAGAIGSWAEAFF.

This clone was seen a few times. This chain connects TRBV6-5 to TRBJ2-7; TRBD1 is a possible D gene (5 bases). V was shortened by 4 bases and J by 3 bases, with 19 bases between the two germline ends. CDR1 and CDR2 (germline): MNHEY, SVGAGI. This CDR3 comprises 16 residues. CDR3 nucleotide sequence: TGTGCCAGCAGTTTTATCTCAGGGTACCTGTTCTACGAGCAGTACTTC. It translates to CASSFISGYLFYEQYF.

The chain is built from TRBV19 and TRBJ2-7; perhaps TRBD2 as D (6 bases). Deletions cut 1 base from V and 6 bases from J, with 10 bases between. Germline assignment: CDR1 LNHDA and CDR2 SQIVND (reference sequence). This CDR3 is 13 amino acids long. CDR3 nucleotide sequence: TGTGCCAGTAGTATAGGATGGAGGGGCGAGCAGTACTTC. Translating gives CASSIGWRGEQYF.

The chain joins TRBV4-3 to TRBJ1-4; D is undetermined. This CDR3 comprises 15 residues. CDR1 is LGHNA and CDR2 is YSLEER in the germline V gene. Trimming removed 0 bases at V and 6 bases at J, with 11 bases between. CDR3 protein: CASSQDQGLDEKLFF. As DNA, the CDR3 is TGCGCCAGCAGCCAAGATCAAGGGTTGGATGAAAAACTGTTTTTT.

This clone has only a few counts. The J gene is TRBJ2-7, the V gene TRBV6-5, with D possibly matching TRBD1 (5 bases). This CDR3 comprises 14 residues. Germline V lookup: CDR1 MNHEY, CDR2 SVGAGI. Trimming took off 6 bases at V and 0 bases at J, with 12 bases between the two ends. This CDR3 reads CASRYGQGSYEQYF. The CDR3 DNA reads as TGTGCCAGCAGATATGGCCAGGGCTCCTACGAGCAGTACTTC.

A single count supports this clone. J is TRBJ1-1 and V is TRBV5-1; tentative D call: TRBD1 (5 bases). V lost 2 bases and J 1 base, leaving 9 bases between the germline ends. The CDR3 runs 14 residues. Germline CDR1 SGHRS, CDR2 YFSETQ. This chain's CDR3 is CASSLTGRNTEAFF. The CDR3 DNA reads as TGCGCCAGCAGCTTAACGGGACGGAACACTGAAGCTTTCTTT.

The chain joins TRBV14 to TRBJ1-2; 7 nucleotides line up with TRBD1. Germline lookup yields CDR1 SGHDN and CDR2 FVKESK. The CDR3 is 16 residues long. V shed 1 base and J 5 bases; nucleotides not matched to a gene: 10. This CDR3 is CASSQVRRDSVYGYTF. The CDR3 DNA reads TGTGCCAGCAGCCAAGTTCGGAGGGACAGTGTTTATGGCTACACCTTC.

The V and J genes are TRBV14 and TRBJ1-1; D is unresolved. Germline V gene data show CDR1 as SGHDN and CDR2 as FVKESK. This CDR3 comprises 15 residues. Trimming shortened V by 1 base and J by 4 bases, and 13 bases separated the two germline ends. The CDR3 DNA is TGTGCCAGCAGCCAAGTGAGAGGGCTGGGCACTGAAGCTTTCTTT. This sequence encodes CASSQVRGLGTEAFF.

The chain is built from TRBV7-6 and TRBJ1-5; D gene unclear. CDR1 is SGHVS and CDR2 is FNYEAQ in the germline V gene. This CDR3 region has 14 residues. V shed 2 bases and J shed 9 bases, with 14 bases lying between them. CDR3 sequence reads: CASSLTLKEWPQHF. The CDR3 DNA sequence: TGTGCCAGCAGCTTAACCCTGAAGGAGTGGCCCCAGCATTTT.

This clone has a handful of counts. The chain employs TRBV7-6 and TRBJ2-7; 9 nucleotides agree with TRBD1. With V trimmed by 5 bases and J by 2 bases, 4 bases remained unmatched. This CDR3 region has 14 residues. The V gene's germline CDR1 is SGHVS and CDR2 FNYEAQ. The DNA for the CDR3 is TGTGCCAGCAGCCTGGACAGGGGAACCTACGAGCAGTACTTC. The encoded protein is CASSLDRGTYEQYF.

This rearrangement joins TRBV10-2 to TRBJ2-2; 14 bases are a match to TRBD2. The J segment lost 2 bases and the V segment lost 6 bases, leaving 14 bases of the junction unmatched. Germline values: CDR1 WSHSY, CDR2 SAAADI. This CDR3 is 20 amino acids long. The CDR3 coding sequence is TGCGCCAGCAGCCACCTTGGGACTAGCGGGGGAATGATCAACACCGGGGAGCTGTTTTTT. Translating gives CASSHLGTSGGMINTGELFF.

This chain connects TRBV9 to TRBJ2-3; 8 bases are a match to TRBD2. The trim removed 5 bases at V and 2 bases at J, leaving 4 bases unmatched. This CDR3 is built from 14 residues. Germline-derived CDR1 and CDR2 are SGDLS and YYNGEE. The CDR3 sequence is CASRAGGYTDTQYF. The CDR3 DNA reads TGTGCCAGCAGGGCGGGAGGCTACACAGATACGCAGTATTTT.

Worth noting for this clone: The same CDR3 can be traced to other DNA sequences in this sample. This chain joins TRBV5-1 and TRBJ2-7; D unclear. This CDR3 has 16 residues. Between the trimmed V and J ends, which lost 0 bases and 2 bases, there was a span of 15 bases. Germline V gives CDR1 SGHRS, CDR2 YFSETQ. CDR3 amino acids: CASSLDSPKGPYEQYF. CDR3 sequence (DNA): TGCGCCAGCAGCTTGGATAGTCCCAAAGGGCCCTACGAGCAGTACTTC.

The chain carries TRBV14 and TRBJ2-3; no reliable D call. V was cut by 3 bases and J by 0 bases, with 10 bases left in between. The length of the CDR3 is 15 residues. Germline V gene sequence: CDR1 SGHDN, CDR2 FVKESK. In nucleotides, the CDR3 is TGTGCCAGCAGCCATGGGGAAACTAGCACAGATACGCAGTATTTT. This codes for CASSHGETSTDTQYF.

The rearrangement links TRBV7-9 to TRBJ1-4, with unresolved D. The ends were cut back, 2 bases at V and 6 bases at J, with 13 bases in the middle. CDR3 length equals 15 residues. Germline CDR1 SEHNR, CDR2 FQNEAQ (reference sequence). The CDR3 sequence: CASSLSYTADEKLFF. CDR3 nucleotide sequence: TGTGCCAGCAGCTTATCCTATACCGCGGATGAAAAACTGTTTTTT.

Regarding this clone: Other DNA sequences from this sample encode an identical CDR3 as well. DNA for the CDR3: TGTGCCAGCAGCTCCGGGGTCCTCCAAGAGACCCAGTACTTC. The encoded protein is CASSSGVLQETQYF. The chain couples TRBV9 to TRBJ2-5, with D tentatively TRBD2 (5 bases). The CDR3 contains 14 residues. Trimming removed 4 bases at V and 1 base at J, with 11 bases between. Germline assignment: CDR1 SGDLS and CDR2 YYNGEE.

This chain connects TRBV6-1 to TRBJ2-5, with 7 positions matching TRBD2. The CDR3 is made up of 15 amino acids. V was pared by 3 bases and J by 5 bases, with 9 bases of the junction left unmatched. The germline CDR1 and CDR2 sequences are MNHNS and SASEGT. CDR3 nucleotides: TGTGCCAGCAGTGAGACTAGCTTCATCAGGGAGACCCAGTACTTC. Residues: CASSETSFIRETQYF.

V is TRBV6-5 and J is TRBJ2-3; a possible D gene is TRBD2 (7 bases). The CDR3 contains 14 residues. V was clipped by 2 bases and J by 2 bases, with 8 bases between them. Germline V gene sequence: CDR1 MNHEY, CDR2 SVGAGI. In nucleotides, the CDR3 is TGTGCCAGCAGTTACGGGGGGGCCACAGATACGCAGTATTTT. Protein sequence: CASSYGGATDTQYF.

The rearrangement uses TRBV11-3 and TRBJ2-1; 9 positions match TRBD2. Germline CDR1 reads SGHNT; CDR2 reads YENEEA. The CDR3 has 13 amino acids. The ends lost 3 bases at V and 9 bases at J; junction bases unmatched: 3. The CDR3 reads CASSLASGIEQFF. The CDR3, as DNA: TGTGCCAGCAGCTTGGCTAGCGGGATTGAGCAGTTCTTC.